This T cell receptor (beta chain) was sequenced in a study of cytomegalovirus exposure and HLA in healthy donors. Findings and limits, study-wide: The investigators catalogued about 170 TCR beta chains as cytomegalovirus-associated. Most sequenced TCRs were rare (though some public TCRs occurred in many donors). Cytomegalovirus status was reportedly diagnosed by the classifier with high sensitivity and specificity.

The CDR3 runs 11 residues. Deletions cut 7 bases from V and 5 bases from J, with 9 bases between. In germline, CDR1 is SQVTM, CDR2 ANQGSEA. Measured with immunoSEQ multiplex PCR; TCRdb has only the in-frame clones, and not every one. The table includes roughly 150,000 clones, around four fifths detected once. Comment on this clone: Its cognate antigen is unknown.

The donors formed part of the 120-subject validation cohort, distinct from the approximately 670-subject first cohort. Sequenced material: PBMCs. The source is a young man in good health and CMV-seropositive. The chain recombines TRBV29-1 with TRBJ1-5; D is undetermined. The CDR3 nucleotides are TGCAGCGACCGCTATTATCAGCCCCAGCATTTT. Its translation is CSDRYYQPQHF.